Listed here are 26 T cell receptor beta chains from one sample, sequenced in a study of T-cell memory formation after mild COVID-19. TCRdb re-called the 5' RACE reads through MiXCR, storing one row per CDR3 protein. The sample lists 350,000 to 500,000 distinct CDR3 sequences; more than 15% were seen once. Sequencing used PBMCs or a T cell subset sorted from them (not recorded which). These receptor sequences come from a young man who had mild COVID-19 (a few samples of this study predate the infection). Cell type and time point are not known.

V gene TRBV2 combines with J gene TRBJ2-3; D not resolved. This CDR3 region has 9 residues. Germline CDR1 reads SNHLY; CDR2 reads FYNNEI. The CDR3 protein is CAGGDTQYF. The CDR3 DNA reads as TGTGCGGGTGGCGATACGCAGTATTTT. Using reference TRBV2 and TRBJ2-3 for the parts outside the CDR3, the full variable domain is EPEVTQTPSHQVTQMGQEVILRCVPISNHLYFYWYRQILGQKVEFLVSFYNNEISEKSEIFDDQFSVERPDGSNFTLKIRSTKLEDSAMYFCAGGDTQYFGPGTRLTVL.

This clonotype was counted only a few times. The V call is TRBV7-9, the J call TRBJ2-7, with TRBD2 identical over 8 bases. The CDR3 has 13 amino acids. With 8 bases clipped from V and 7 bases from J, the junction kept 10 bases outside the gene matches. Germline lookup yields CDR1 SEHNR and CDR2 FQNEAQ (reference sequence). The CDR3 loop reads CASQGGGLGEQYV. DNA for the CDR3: TGTGCCAGCCAGGGCGGGGGGCTGGGAGAGCAGTACGTC.

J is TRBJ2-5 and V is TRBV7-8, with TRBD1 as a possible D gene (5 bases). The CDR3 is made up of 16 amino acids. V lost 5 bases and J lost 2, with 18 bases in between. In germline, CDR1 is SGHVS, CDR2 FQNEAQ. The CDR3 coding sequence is TGTGCCAGCAGCCCCTATCGTGGCAGGGCGCAAGAGACCCAGTACTTC. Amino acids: CASSPYRGRAQETQYF.

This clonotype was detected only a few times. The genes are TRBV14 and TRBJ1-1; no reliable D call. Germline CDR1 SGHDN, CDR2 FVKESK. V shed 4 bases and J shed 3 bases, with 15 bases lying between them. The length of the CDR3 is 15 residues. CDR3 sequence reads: CASSRAGSGYTEAFF. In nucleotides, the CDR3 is TGTGCCAGCAGCCGAGCGGGGTCCGGGTACACTGAAGCTTTCTTT.

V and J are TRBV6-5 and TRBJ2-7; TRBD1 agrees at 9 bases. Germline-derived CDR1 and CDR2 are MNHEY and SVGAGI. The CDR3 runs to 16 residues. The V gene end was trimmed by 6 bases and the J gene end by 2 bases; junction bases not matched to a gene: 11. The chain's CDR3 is CASSWDRAGSAYEQYF. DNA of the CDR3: TGTGCCAGCAGCTGGGACAGGGCGGGTTCTGCCTACGAGCAGTACTTC.

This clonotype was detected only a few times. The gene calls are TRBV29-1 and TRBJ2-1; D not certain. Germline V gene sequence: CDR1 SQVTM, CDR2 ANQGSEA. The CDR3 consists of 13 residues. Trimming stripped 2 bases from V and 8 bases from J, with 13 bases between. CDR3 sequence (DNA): TGCAGCGTTGAATTGGCGGTTGTCTATGAGCAGTTCTTC. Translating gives CSVELAVVYEQFF.

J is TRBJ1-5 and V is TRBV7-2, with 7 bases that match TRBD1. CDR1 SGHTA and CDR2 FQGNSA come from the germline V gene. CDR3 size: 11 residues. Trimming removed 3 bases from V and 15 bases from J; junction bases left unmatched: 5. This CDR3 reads CASSFTGAWHF. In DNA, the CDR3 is TGTGCCAGCAGCTTTACAGGGGCATGGCATTTT.

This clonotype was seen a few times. The DNA of the CDR3 is TGTGCCAGCAGCTTAGCCGGGACACCGGATACGCAGTATTTT. This translates into CASSLAGTPDTQYF. The chain combines TRBV7-7 with TRBJ2-3; possible D gene TRBD1, 6 bases. Trimming left V 0 bases short and J 6 bases short, with 10 bases between. This CDR3 has 14 residues. Germline V gene sequence: CDR1 SSHAT, CDR2 FNYEAQ (reference sequence).

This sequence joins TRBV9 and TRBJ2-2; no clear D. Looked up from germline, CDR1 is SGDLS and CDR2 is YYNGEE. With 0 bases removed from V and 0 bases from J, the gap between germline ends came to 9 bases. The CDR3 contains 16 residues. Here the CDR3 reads CASSVGGHPNTGELFF. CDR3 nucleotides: TGTGCCAGCAGCGTAGGAGGCCACCCGAACACCGGGGAGCTGTTTTTT. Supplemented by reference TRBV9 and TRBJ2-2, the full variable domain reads DSGVTQTPKHLITATGQRVTLRCSPRSGDLSVYWYQQSLDQGLQFLIQYYNGEERAKGNILERFSAQQFPDLHSELNLSSLELGDSALYFCASSVGGHPNTGELFFGEGSRLTVL.

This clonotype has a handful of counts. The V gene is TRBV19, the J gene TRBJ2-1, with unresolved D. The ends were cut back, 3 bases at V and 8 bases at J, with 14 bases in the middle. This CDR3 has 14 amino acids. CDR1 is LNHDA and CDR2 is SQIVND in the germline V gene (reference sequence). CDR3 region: CASSILPPGDEQFF. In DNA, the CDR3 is TGTGCCAGTAGTATTCTCCCCCCTGGCGATGAGCAGTTCTTC.

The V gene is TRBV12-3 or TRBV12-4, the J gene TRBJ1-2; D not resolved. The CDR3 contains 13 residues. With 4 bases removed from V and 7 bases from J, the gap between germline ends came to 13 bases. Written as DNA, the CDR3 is TGTGCCAGCAGTTGGACGGTGAGCCCTGGCTACACCTTC. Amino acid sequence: CASSWTVSPGYTF.

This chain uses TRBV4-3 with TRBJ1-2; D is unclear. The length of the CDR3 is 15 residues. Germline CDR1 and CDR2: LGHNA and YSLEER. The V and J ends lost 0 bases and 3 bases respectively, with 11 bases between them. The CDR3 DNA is TGCGCCAGCAGCCAAGACGGCAGACAAGACTATGGCTACACCTTC. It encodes CASSQDGRQDYGYTF.

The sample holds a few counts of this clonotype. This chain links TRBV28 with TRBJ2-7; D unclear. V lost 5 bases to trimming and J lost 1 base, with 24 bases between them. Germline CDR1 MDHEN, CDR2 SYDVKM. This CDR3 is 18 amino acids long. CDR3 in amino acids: CASSQIPWTAEQSYEQYV. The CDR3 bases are TGTGCCAGCAGTCAGATCCCTTGGACGGCGGAGCAATCCTACGAGCAGTACGTC.

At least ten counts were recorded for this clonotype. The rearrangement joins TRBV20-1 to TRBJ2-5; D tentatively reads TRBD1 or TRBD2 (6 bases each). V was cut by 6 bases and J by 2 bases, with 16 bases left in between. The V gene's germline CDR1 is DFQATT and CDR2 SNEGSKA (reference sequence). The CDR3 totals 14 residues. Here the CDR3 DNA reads TGCAGTGCAGGGGGTGGGACTCTGCAAGAGACCCAGTACTTC. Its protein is CSAGGGTLQETQYF.

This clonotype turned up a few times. The CDR3 spells CASGRDVVGTGELFF. CDR3 sequence (DNA): TGCGCCAGCGGCCGGGACGTAGTAGGTACCGGGGAGCTGTTTTTT. The chain links TRBV5-1 to TRBJ2-2; D may correspond to TRBD1 or TRBD2 (5 bases each). In germline, CDR1 is SGHRS, CDR2 YFSETQ. The CDR3 totals 15 residues. V lost 7 bases to trimming and J lost 5 bases, with 18 bases between them.

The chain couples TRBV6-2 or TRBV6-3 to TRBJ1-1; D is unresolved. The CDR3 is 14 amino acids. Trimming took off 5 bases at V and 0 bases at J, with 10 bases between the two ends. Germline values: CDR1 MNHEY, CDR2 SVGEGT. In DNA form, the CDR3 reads TGTGCCAGCAGTCCACTAGGACTGAACACTGAAGCTTTCTTT. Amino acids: CASSPLGLNTEAFF.

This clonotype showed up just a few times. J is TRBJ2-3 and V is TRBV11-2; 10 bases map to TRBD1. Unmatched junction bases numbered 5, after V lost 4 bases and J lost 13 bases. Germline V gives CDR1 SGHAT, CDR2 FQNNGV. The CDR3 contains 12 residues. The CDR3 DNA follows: TGTGCCAGCAGCTCGACCGGGACAGGGGAGTATTTT. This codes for CASSSTGTGEYF. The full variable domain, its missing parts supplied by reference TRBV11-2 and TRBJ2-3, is EAGVAQSPRYKIIEKRQSVAFWCNPISGHATLYWYQQILGQGPKLLIQFQNNGVVDDSQLPKDRFSAERLKGVDSTLKIQPAKLEDSAVYLCASSSTGTGEYFGPGTRLTVL.

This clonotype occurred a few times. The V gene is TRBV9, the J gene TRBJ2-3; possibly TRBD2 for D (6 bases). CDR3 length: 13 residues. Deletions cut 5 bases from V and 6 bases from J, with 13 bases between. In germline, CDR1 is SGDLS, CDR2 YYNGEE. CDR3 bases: TGTGCCAGCAGGGGGGGAGATGGGGATACGCAGTATTTT. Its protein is CASRGGDGDTQYF.

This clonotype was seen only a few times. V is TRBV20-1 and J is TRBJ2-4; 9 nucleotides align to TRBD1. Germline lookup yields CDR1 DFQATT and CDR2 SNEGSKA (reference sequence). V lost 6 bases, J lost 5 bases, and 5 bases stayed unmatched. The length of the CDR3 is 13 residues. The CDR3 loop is CSATGGHQNIQYF. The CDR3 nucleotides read TGCAGTGCCACAGGGGGCCACCAAAACATTCAGTACTTC.

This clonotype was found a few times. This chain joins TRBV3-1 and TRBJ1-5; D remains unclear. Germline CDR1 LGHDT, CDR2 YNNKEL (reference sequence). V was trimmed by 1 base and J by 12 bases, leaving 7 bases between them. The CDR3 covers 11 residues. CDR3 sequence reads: CASSQGGLQHF. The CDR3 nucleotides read TGTGCCAGCAGCCAAGGTGGCCTCCAGCATTTT.

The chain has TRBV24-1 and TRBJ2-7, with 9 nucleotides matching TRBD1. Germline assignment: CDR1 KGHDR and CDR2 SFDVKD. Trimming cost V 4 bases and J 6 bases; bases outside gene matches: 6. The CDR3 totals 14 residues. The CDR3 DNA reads TGTGCCACCAGTGAGACAGGGGGTGACGGCGAGCAGTACTTC. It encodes CATSETGGDGEQYF.

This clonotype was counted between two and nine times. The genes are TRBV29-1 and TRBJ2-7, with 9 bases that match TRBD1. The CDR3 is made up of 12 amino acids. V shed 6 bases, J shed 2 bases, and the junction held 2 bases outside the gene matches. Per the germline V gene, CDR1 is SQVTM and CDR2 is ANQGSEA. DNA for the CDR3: TGCAGCGTGGGGACAGGGACCTACGAGCAGTACTTC. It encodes CSVGTGTYEQYF.

CDR3 nucleotide sequence: TGTGCCAGCAGCTCACAGGTTCGTGAGCTGTCAGCTTTCTTT. Protein: CASSSQVRELSAFF. V gene TRBV4-2 combines with J gene TRBJ1-1, with D perhaps TRBD1 (5 bases). V was trimmed by 5 bases and J by 10 bases, leaving 20 bases between them. Per the germline V gene, CDR1 is LGHNA and CDR2 is YNFKEQ. This CDR3 has 14 residues.

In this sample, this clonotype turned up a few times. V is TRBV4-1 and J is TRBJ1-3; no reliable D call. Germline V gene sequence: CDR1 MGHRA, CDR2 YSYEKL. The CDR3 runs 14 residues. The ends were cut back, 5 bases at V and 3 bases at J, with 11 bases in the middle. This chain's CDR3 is CASSESRVGNTIYF. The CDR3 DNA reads TGCGCCAGCAGCGAGTCCCGGGTTGGAAACACCATATATTTT.

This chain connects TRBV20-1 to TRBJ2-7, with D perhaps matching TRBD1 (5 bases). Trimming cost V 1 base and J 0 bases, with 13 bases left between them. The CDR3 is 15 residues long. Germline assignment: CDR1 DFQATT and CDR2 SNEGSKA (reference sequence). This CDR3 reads CSARGQGSSSYEQYV. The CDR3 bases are TGCAGTGCTAGAGGTCAGGGATCAAGCTCCTACGAGCAGTACGTC.

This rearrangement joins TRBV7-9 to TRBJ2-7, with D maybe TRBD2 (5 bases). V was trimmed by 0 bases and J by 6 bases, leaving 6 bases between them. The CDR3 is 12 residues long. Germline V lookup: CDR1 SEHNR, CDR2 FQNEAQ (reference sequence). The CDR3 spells CASSLAAGEQYV. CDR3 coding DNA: TGTGCCAGCAGCTTAGCGGCGGGCGAGCAGTACGTC.